This TCR beta chain came from a study of OX40 agonist ivuxolimab in advanced cancers. Study findings and constraints: CD4+ and CD8+ blood T cells expanded clonally by week 6 at 0.1 to 3.0 mg/kg. On average, a greater number of expanded clones characterised CD8+ T cells relative to CD4+. Patients with a partial response at 0.1-3.0 mg/kg had among the lowest clonal expansion.

Measured with immunoSEQ multiplex PCR; TCRdb has only the in-frame clones, and not every one. The sample holds about 33,000 clones, about nine tenths seen once. Notes on this clone: What it recognizes is unknown.

Blood sampling was done at baseline, cycle 4 day 1, and cycle 7 day 1. The CDR3 length is 14 residues. V was clipped by 2 bases and J by 4 bases, with 13 bases between them. Germline assignment: CDR1 SGHNT and CDR2 YYREEE (reference sequence). The chain carries TRBV5-4 and TRBJ2-7, with TRBD2 as a possible D gene (5 bases). The sample consisted of CD4+ or CD8+ T cells sorted from blood, taken in a trial of the OX40 agonist ivuxolimab. The clonotype was recovered from an adult with an advanced solid tumor such as melanoma, head and neck, liver or kidney cancer. The CDR3 nucleotides read TGTGCCAGCAGCTTCGGACTCGGCAGTTACGAGCAGTACTTC. Translating gives CASSFGLGSYEQYF. The whole variable domain, remainder taken from reference TRBV5-4 and TRBJ2-7, is ETGVTQSPTHLIKTRGQQVTLRCSSQSGHNTVSWYQQALGQGPQFIFQYYREEENGRGNFPPRFSGLQFPNYSSELNVNALELDDSALYLCASSFGLGSYEQYFGPGTRLTVT.